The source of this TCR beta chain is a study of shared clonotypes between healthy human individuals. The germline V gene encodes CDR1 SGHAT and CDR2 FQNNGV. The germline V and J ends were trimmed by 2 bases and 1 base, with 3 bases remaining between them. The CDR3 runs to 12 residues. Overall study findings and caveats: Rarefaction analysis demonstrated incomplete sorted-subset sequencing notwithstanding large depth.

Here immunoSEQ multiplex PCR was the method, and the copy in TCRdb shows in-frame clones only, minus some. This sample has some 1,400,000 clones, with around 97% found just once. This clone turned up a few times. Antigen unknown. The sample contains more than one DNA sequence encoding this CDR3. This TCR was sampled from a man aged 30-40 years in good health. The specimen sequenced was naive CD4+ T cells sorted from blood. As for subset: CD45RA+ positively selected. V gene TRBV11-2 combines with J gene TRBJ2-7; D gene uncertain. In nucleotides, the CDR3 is TGTGCCAGCAGCTTAAGTTCCTACGAGCAGTACTTC. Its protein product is CASSLSSYEQYF.